Listed below are T cell receptor beta chains from one sample, sequenced in a study of monozygotic twins with cystic fibrosis. Here immunoSEQ multiplex PCR was the method, and the copy in TCRdb shows in-frame clones only, minus some. The sample has approximately 33,000 clones, 84% seen once. Sequenced: blood. The source of these receptors is a girl aged 2-10 years with cystic fibrosis. Each CDR3 is given with its conserved first and last residue. The D gene is left open where the match is weak. Only some rows state a clone size, as once, few, many or a class for expanded clones.

J gene: TRBJ2-2; CDR3 length: 14; V gene: TRBV9; clone size: .; D gene: .; CDR3 DNA: TGTGCCAGCAGCGTAGGGAGGATAGCAGGGGAGCTGTTTTTT; CDR3 protein: CASSVGRIAGELFF
J gene: TRBJ1-2; CDR3 length: 16; V gene: TRBV12-1; clone size: .; D gene: .; CDR3 DNA: TGTGCCAGCAGCTTTCTCGGCCGGGATTTATCGTATGGCTACACCTTC; CDR3 protein: CASSFLGRDLSYGYTF
J gene: TRBJ2-7; CDR3 length: 15; V gene: TRBV5-4; clone size: .; D gene: TRBD2; CDR3 DNA: TGTGCCAGCAGCGCGGGGGGGAACCTACCCTACGAGCAGTACTTC; CDR3 protein: CASSAGGNLPYEQYF
J gene: TRBJ2-2; CDR3 length: 15; V gene: TRBV18; clone size: .; D gene: .; CDR3 DNA: TGTGCCAGCTCGACCCGGGACGGGAACACCGGGGAGCTGTTTTTT; CDR3 protein: CASSTRDGNTGELFF
J gene: TRBJ2-5; CDR3 length: 13; V gene: TRBV27; clone size: .; D gene: .; CDR3 DNA: TGTGCCAGCAGTGAGCTAAATTCAGAGACCCAGTACTTC; CDR3 protein: CASSELNSETQYF
J gene: TRBJ2-7; CDR3 length: 17; V gene: TRBV4-2; clone size: once; D gene: TRBD1; CDR3 DNA: TGTGCCAGCAGCCAAGAACCCACAGGGGGTCTTTCCAACGAGCAGTACTTC; CDR3 protein: CASSQEPTGGLSNEQYF
J gene: TRBJ1-2; CDR3 length: 14; V gene: TRBV7-2; clone size: .; D gene: TRBD1; CDR3 DNA: TGTGCCAGCAGCTCACAGGGGGAAGGCTATGGCTACACCTTC; CDR3 protein: CASSSQGEGYGYTF
J gene: TRBJ1-2; CDR3 length: 13; V gene: TRBV14; clone size: .; D gene: .; CDR3 DNA: TGTGCCAGCAGCCCGACAGGCATCTATGGCTACACCTTC; CDR3 protein: CASSPTGIYGYTF
J gene: TRBJ1-1; CDR3 length: 11; V gene: TRBV5-5; clone size: .; D gene: .; CDR3 DNA: TGTGCCAGCAGCCCGTCCACTGAAGCTTTCTTT; CDR3 protein: CASSPSTEAFF
J gene: TRBJ1-3; CDR3 length: 15; V gene: TRBV30; clone size: few; D gene: .; CDR3 DNA: TGTGCCTGGAGTAGGGATAGCGGCTCTGGAAACACCATATATTTT; CDR3 protein: CAWSRDSGSGNTIYF
J gene: TRBJ1-5; CDR3 length: 18; V gene: TRBV19; clone size: .; D gene: .; CDR3 DNA: TGTGCCAGTAGTATAGATCACGCGTTCGGGGGGGCCCCTACGCCCCAGCATTTT; CDR3 protein: CASSIDHAFGGAPTPQHF
J gene: TRBJ2-2; CDR3 length: 13; V gene: TRBV19; clone size: .; D gene: TRBD2; CDR3 DNA: TGTGCCAGTTCCGGGACTAGCGGGGGGGAGCTGTTTTTT; CDR3 protein: CASSGTSGGELFF
J gene: TRBJ1-1; CDR3 length: 14; V gene: TRBV4-3; clone size: .; D gene: .; CDR3 DNA: TGCGCCAGCAGCCAAGTCTTCTGGGGGACTGAAGCTTTCTTT; CDR3 protein: CASSQVFWGTEAFF
J gene: TRBJ1-4; CDR3 length: 12; V gene: TRBV19; clone size: .; D gene: .; CDR3 DNA: TGTGCCAGTACTAGGGGACCTGAAAAACTGTTTTTT; CDR3 protein: CASTRGPEKLFF
J gene: TRBJ1-6; CDR3 length: 14; V gene: TRBV11-2; clone size: few; D gene: .; CDR3 DNA: TGTGCCAGCAGCTTAGGTCCTTCTAATTCACCCCTCCACTTT; CDR3 protein: CASSLGPSNSPLHF
J gene: TRBJ2-7; CDR3 length: 15; V gene: TRBV21-1; clone size: .; D gene: .; CDR3 DNA: TGTGCCAGCAGCAAAGAAGGACAGGGGTTGGGAGAGCAGTACTTC; CDR3 protein: CASSKEGQGLGEQYF
J gene: TRBJ2-7; CDR3 length: 13; V gene: TRBV2; clone size: .; D gene: .; CDR3 DNA: TGTGCCAGCAGTACAGGGTCATCCTACGAGCAGTACTTC; CDR3 protein: CASSTGSSYEQYF
J gene: TRBJ2-7; CDR3 length: 14; V gene: TRBV27; clone size: .; D gene: TRBD1; CDR3 DNA: TGTGCCAGCACGTATGGGACAGGGGGTTACGAGCAGTACTTC; CDR3 protein: CASTYGTGGYEQYF
J gene: TRBJ1-1; CDR3 length: 17; V gene: TRBV12-5; clone size: .; D gene: .; CDR3 DNA: TGTGCTAGTGGTTTGGTACAAGGTCGACAGGCGAACACTGAAGCTTTCTTT; CDR3 protein: CASGLVQGRQANTEAFF
J gene: TRBJ1-2; CDR3 length: 14; V gene: TRBV5-1; clone size: .; D gene: TRBD1; CDR3 DNA: TGCGCCAGCTCTGGGGACAGCCGGAACTATGGCTACACCTTC; CDR3 protein: CASSGDSRNYGYTF
J gene: TRBJ1-5; CDR3 length: 18; V gene: TRBV30; clone size: .; D gene: TRBD1; CDR3 DNA: TGTGCCTGGAGTGTACGGACGGGCAGGGGGCTTAGGTATCAGCCCCAGCATTTT; CDR3 protein: CAWSVRTGRGLRYQPQHF
J gene: TRBJ2-3; CDR3 length: 16; V gene: TRBV5-1; clone size: .; D gene: TRBD1; CDR3 DNA: TGCGCCAGCAGTGTGGCGCAGGGGGCCCGCACAGATACGCAGTATTTT; CDR3 protein: CASSVAQGARTDTQYF
J gene: TRBJ1-6; CDR3 length: 13; V gene: TRBV5-1; clone size: .; D gene: .; CDR3 DNA: TGCGCCAGCAGCTTGGAAGGGGAGTCACCCCTCCACTTT; CDR3 protein: CASSLEGESPLHF
J gene: TRBJ2-7; CDR3 length: 17; V gene: TRBV18; clone size: .; D gene: TRBD1; CDR3 DNA: TGTGCCAGCTCACCACGGAGGGACAGGTTTTCAGCCTACGAGCAGTACTTC; CDR3 protein: CASSPRRDRFSAYEQYF
J gene: TRBJ1-2; CDR3 length: 15; V gene: TRBV9; clone size: .; D gene: TRBD1; CDR3 DNA: TGTGCCAGCAGCGTAGTTGCAGGGGGGAACTATGGCTACACCTTC; CDR3 protein: CASSVVAGGNYGYTF
J gene: TRBJ1-2; CDR3 length: 12; V gene: TRBV7-2; clone size: once; D gene: .; CDR3 DNA: TGTGCCAGCAGACCTTACAGGGATGGCTACACCTTC; CDR3 protein: CASRPYRDGYTF
J gene: TRBJ1-6; CDR3 length: 10; V gene: TRBV10-3; clone size: few; D gene: .; CDR3 DNA: TGTGCCATCAGTGATTCACCCCTCCACTTT; CDR3 protein: CAISDSPLHF
J gene: TRBJ1-5; CDR3 length: 20; V gene: TRBV19; clone size: .; D gene: .; CDR3 DNA: TGTGCCAGTAGTATAGATAAGCTTACTTCAGGGACGTATAGCAATCAGCCCCAGCATTTT; CDR3 protein: CASSIDKLTSGTYSNQPQHF
J gene: TRBJ2-7; CDR3 length: 16; V gene: TRBV4-2; clone size: .; D gene: TRBD2; CDR3 DNA: TGTGCCAGCAGCCAAGAGGGCGGACTAGCGGGGGTCGAGCAGTACTTC; CDR3 protein: CASSQEGGLAGVEQYF